The 10 T cell receptor beta chains reported below all come from one sample, sequenced in a study of OX40 agonist ivuxolimab in advanced cancers. The repertoire was sequenced with immunoSEQ multiplex PCR; TCRdb's copy has only in-frame clones and lacks some. The data contain just over 60,000 clones, 92% of them singletons. This specimen consisted of CD4+ or CD8+ T cells sorted from blood, obtained in a trial of the OX40 agonist ivuxolimab. The source of these receptors is an adult with an advanced solid tumor such as melanoma, head and neck, liver or kidney cancer.

The chain has TRBV9 and TRBJ1-2; TRBD1 is a possible D gene (6 bases). Trimming shortened V by 0 bases and J by 3 bases, and 12 bases separated the two germline ends. Germline CDR1 SGDLS, CDR2 YYNGEE. There are 15 residues in the CDR3. This CDR3 is CASSVAWGQDYGYTF. The CDR3 DNA follows: TGTGCCAGCAGCGTAGCTTGGGGGCAGGACTATGGCTACACCTTC.

V gene TRBV21-1 combines with J gene TRBJ2-1; the DNA was not used to check the table's D call, TRBD2. TRBV21-1 is deemed a pseudogene. CDR3 length equals 15 residues. The CDR3 DNA reads TGTGCCAGCAGCAAATGGCCGGGACTCTACAATGAGCAGTTCTTC. Protein: CASSKWPGLYNEQFF.

The chain couples TRBV25-1 to TRBJ1-6; tentatively, D is TRBD1 (6 bases). Trimming took 6 bases from V and 8 from J, leaving 8 bases between them. This CDR3 is 12 amino acids long. CDR1 and CDR2 (germline): MGHDK, SYGVNS. This CDR3 is CASRQGDSPLHF. DNA for the CDR3: TGTGCCAGCAGACAGGGTGATTCACCCCTCCACTTT. Full variable domain (outside the CDR3, taken from reference TRBV25-1 and TRBJ1-6): EADIYQTPRYLVIGTGKKITLECSQTMGHDKMYWYQQDPGMELHLIHYSYGVNSTEKGDLSSESTVSRIRTEHFPLTLESARPSHTSQYLCASRQGDSPLHFGNGTRLTVT.

The chain joins TRBV19 to TRBJ1-2; D ambiguous. Trimming left V 5 bases short and J 8 bases short, with 21 bases between. Germline loops: CDR1 LNHDA, CDR2 SQIVND (reference sequence). CDR3 length: 15 amino acids. CDR3 residues: CASSPPTQVTGGYTF. CDR3 in DNA: TGTGCCAGTAGTCCCCCCACTCAAGTGACGGGCGGCTACACCTTC. Full variable domain (missing parts from reference TRBV19 and TRBJ1-2): DGGITQSPKYLFRKEGQNVTLSCEQNLNHDAMYWYRQDPGQGLRLIYYSQIVNDFQKGDIAEGYSVSREKKESFPLTVTSAQKNPTAFYLCASSPPTQVTGGYTFGSGTRLTVV.

V usage is TRBV18 and J usage is TRBJ2-1; 8 bases are shared with TRBD2. Losses at the gene ends were 3 bases for V and 5 bases for J; bases not matched to a gene: 9. The CDR3 length is 16 residues. The germline CDR1 and CDR2 sequences are KGHSH and LQKENI. The CDR3 DNA reads TGTGCCAGCTCACCCCCCCTGAGCGGGGGCAACAATGAGCAGTTCTTC. It yields the protein CASSPPLSGGNNEQFF.

The V gene is TRBV7-3, the J gene TRBJ1-1; D uncertain. This CDR3 is built from 14 residues. V was cut by 0 bases and J by 4 bases, with 9 bases left in between. CDR1 and CDR2 (germline): SGHTA, FQGTGA. This CDR3 is CASSLTGWFTEAFF. In nucleotides, the CDR3 is TGTGCCAGCAGCTTAACCGGGTGGTTCACTGAAGCTTTCTTT.

The rearrangement uses TRBV6-5 and TRBJ2-7; the D is unclear. Trimming left V 2 bases short and J 0 bases short, with 8 bases between. Germline assignment: CDR1 MNHEY and CDR2 SVGAGI. The length of the CDR3 is 14 residues. CDR3 amino acids: CASSYRVSSYEQYF. The CDR3 DNA sequence: TGTGCCAGCAGTTACAGGGTGAGCTCCTACGAGCAGTACTTC.

The chain carries TRBV4-1 and TRBJ1-2; D may be TRBD1 (6 bases). The germline gives CDR1 MGHRA, CDR2 YSYEKL. The CDR3 loop spans 15 amino acids. V was trimmed by 4 bases and J by 0 bases, leaving 12 bases between them. CDR3 amino acids: CASSPYRDSNYGYTF. The CDR3 nucleotides read TGCGCCAGCAGCCCATACAGGGACTCTAACTATGGCTACACCTTC.

The DNA of the CDR3 is TGTGCCAGTAGTATAGCCAGGGATGATGGCTACACCTTC. Its protein is CASSIARDDGYTF. The rearrangement links TRBV19 to TRBJ1-2, with D perhaps TRBD1 (5 bases). Germline CDR1 is LNHDA and CDR2 is SQIVND (reference sequence). This CDR3 spans 13 amino acids. Trimming cost V 1 base and J 6 bases, with 9 bases left between them.

The V gene is TRBV11-3, the J gene TRBJ1-1; no clear D. This CDR3 comprises 13 residues. Trimming removed 4 bases from V and 5 bases from J, with 11 bases in between. Germline CDR1 reads SGHNT; CDR2 reads YENEEA. CDR3 coding DNA: TGTGCCAGCAGCTCTCTGACGGAAACTGAAGCTTTCTTT. Encoded protein: CASSSLTETEAFF.